This T cell receptor (beta chain) was observed in a study of blood T cell repertoires in COVID-19. Study details: In each case, the material was cDNA or gDNA derived from T cells, B-cell-depleted T cells, or PBMCs.

Deletions cut 7 bases from V and 3 bases from J, with 16 bases between. Germline lookup yields CDR1 MNHEY and CDR2 SMNVEV (reference sequence). The CDR3 is made up of 14 amino acids. TCRdb keeps only in-frame clones here, not all; method: immunoSEQ multiplex PCR. The repertoire consists of about 280,000 clones, with around 90% occurring once and the leading ten covering about 2%. The receptor was isolated from a woman between 50 and 59 years old who had recovered from COVID-19. The rearrangement links TRBV27 to TRBJ2-7; the D gene is possibly TRBD1 (6 bases). Sequencing input: peripheral blood. CDR3 in DNA: TGTGCCAGCACAACAGGGAGAGGGAACTACGAGCAGTACTTC. It is translated as CASTTGRGNYEQYF.